This is a list of T cell receptor beta chains from one sample in a study of CD8 T cells in Susac syndrome. TCRdb reprocessed the immunoSEQ multiplex PCR reads via MiXCR and lists one record per CDR3 protein. The sample lists around 190,000 distinct CDR3 sequences; 85% to 95% were seen once. Sequencing was done on a sample of CD4+ T cells from PBMCs. The receptor source for this set is a human donor in good health. CDR3s include the opening cysteine and the closing phenylalanine or tryptophan. Size values are once, few and many counts, or a class for expanded clones, and some rows have none.

>TRBJ2-5|.|TRBV27
CASSFGTGGSETQYF
>TRBJ1-5|once|TRBV6-5
CASSLDRKQPQHF
>TRBJ1-2|.|TRBV5-6
CASSVGTGGSYGYTF
>TRBJ2-3|.|TRBV3-1
CASSQERTGSTDTQYF
>TRBJ2-3|.|TRBV12-3/TRBV12-4
CASSLRRGGDTQYF
>TRBJ2-5|.|TRBV7-3
CASSLNGRRETQYF
>TRBJ1-2|.|TRBV20-1
CSANTGLYGYTF
>TRBJ2-7|.|TRBV29-1
CSVARDAGYEQYF
>TRBJ2-3|.|TRBV7-9
CASRRETDTQYF
>TRBJ2-5|.|TRBV25-1
CASSEPGTMETQYF
>TRBJ1-2|.|TRBV9
CASSVGTSGGTYGYTF
>TRBJ2-5|.|TRBV9
CASSPTGALETQYF
>TRBJ2-5|.|TRBV5-1
CASSSFGTGETQYF
>TRBJ2-2|.|TRBV18
CASSSGQGDTTGELFF
>TRBJ2-1|.|TRBV10-3
CAISPRGGVSNEQFF